This T cell receptor (beta chain) originates from a study of cytomegalovirus exposure and HLA in healthy donors. V trimming: 4 bases; J trimming: 6 bases; junction bases outside the gene matches: 12. The CDR3 length is 17 residues. From germline, CDR1 is MNHEY and CDR2 SMNVEV (reference sequence). In the PCR, 60 Vbeta and 13 Jbeta primers were used. This table comes from immunoSEQ multiplex PCR, and its TCRdb copy is limited to in-frame clones, with some not included. The sample includes about 200,000 clones, roughly three quarters seen only once; the top ten take about 1.8%. General study points: Accurate prediction of HLA-A and HLA-B alleles (for most subjects) was reportedly achieved from TCR beta sequences. A later analysis linked around 17,000 TCR beta sequences to HLA alleles at 0.05 false discovery rate. Rates of TCR association differed by HLA locus in a later analysis, with DRB1 highest and HLA-C lowest. Reportedly, diagnosis of cytomegalovirus status by the classifier showed high specificity and sensitivity.

As for this clone: Its matching antigen is unknown.

This sequence was found in a man in his fifties or sixties in good health and CMV-seronegative. Sequencing was carried out using PBMCs. The chain links TRBV27 to TRBJ2-1, with 10 nucleotides matching TRBD2. CDR3 nucleotide sequence: TGTGCCAGCAGTTCCTCCCCCCTAGCGGGAGCTTTCAATGAGCAGTTCTTC. Protein sequence: CASSSSPLAGAFNEQFF.